Sequencing of this TCR beta chain was carried out in a study of blood T cells in healthy people across ages (dated by TCRdb to the mid-2010s). Regarding the complete study: In model experiments, template switching captured roughly one uniquely barcoded TCR beta cDNA molecule for every two T cells. Using deep sequencing normalized with unique cDNA molecular identifiers, the study measured how TCR beta repertoire diversity changes with age. Donors were grouped into four age groups: young (average 16 years), middle-aged (over 35), aged (around 56) and long-lived (less than 85). Donors of different ages were randomly distributed across sequencing lanes to avoid experimental bias. For two donors (one aged 18 to 29 and one aged 80 or older), the study analyzed two additional independent replicas of 1 million unique cDNA reads from the same blood draw. General study outcomes and caveats: The percentage of naive T cells measured by flow cytometry correlated strongly with observed TCR beta diversity. The long-lived group showed more naive CD4+ T cells, fewer expanded clones and increased TCR diversity than the aged group, suggesting age selection. Since profiling was done on bulk unsorted PBMCs, naive and antigen-experienced compartments could not be conclusively compared. Because the CMV infection status of the donors was unknown, age-related changes in expanded clonotypes may potentially have been confounded. Total diversity estimates from one million sequenced T cells were considered lower bounds and underestimates. As age increased, observed TCR beta diversity per million T cells dropped in a roughly linear way, and a significant reduction was already evident by age 40.

Its CDR3 holds 13 amino acids, cysteine through phenylalanine. The kept DNA is CDR3 alone, 39 bases in frame from the first base. The germline V gene gives CDR1 as SQVTM and CDR2 as ANQGSEA. V is clipped by 8 bases and J by 0 bases, and the sequence between their germline boundaries is 13 bases long. The library came from 5' RACE. The run used an Illumina HiSeq 2500. The second PCR ran for roughly 7 to 12 cycles and used a J-beta primer mix along with a sample-barcoded 5' primer. A template-switch 5' adaptor carrying 12 random nucleotides introduced a unique molecular identifier onto each TCR beta cDNA molecule. At least 3 million CDR3-containing paired-end reads were obtained from each sample. The Mint cDNA synthesis kit, primed by a TRBC-specific oligonucleotide, was used to synthesize first-strand cDNA from all RNA. All cDNA was treated with uracil-DNA glycosylase and then went through a first 18-cycle PCR with the universal primers M1SS and BC2_uni_R. As for the authors' bioinformatics: Each sample was normalized by randomly selecting 1 million high-quality reads, each carrying a distinct molecular identifier. Instead of being binned into consensus sequences, reads that shared molecular identifiers were thrown out. MiTCR, set to a Q25 quality threshold and the strictest error-elimination algorithm, was used for CDR3 identification, clonotype clustering and error correction. A nonparametric unseen species model with Euler transformation was used to estimate lower-bound total TCR beta diversity. TCRdb took the public reads, trimmed them with fastp at Q25, ran MiXCR for clone calling and kept in-frame beta chains. Rows merge per CDR3 protein into single entries with the most common DNA and genes. The V and J calls were not made by the authors but by TCRdb's processing. The sample table lists about 1.8 million distinct CDR3 sequences, approximately 50% of them with a count of one. Approximately 2% of the sample is in the top ten clones.

The donors were roughly 39 Caucasian individuals from Russia, aged roughly 6 to 100 years, who were systemically healthy. Around 9.9 milliliters of peripheral blood were collected from each donor into EDTA-treated Vacutainer tubes. PBMCs were isolated by Ficoll-Paque density-gradient centrifugation, with at least 7 million obtained per sample. Total RNA was extracted from PBMCs with Trizol reagent, with at least 5 micrograms obtained per sample. The percentages of naive CD45RAhigh/CD27high T cells were determined by flow cytometry on a PBMC aliquot from every donor. In this sample, this clonotype turned up once. Its antigen is unknown. Qualities for individual bases were not recorded, and no much larger clone is one base off.

The chain is assembled from TRBV29-1 and TRBJ1-1; no D segment can be confidently identified. This receptor was identified in a woman aged 40-49 years in good health. Sequencing was done on a sample of blood. In nucleotide form, the sequence is TGCAGCTCCCGAAGGGTACTGAACACTGAAGCTTTCTTT. Translated, this is CSSRRVLNTEAFF.